Included here is one TCR beta chain sequence, with context. The data originate from a study of blood T cell repertoires in COVID-19. Study background: Sample material is recorded as cDNA or gDNA derived from T cells, B-cell-depleted T cells, or PBMCs.

Enrolled through a virtual design, the participants were between roughly 18 and 90 years of age and came from fewer than 30 US areas. In the original analysis: The assay estimated nucleated cells by amplifying reference gene primers. Using immunoSEQ multiplex PCR, the repertoire was profiled, and TCRdb retains in-frame clones only, with some absent. V, J and clone size reflect that table, while D and trimming were determined from the DNA. This sample yields more than 350,000 clones, of which 85% to 90% are seen a single time; over 0.95% belongs to the top ten. The sequence came from a man between 18 and 29 years old who had recovered from COVID-19. Sequenced: PBMCs or T cells enriched from blood (not recorded which).

The CDR3 DNA sequence: TGTGCCACCAGCAGAGGAGGGGGATTCGAAGCTTTCTTT. It encodes CATSRGGGFEAFF. The rearrangement joins TRBV15 to TRBJ1-1, with a possible D match to TRBD1 (6 bases). This CDR3 region has 13 residues. V shed 1 base and J shed 8 bases, with 11 bases lying between them. Germline V gene data show CDR1 as LNHNV and CDR2 as YYDKDF (reference sequence). Complete variable domain (other parts from reference TRBV15 and TRBJ1-1): DAMVIQNPRYQVTQFGKPVTLSCSQTLNHNVMYWYQQKSSQAPKLLFHYYDKDFNNEADTPDNFQSRRPNTSFCFLDIRSPGLGDTAMYLCATSRGGGFEAFFGQGTRLTVV.